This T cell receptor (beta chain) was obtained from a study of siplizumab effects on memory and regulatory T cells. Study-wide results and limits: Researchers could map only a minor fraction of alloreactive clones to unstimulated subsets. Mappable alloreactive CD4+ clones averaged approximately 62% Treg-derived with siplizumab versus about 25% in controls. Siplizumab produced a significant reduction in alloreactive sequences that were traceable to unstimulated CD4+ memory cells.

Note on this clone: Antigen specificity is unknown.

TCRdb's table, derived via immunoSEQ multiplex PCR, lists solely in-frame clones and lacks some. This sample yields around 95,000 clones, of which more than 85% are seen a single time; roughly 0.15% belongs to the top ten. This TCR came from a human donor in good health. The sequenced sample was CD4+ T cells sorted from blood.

The CDR3 nucleotides read TGTGCCACCAGCAGAGGGACCGGGACAGGTGGCGGTGAGCAGTACTTC. This gives the protein CATSRGTGTGGGEQYF. The chain combines TRBV15 with TRBJ2-7, with TRBD1 matching over 8 bases. J lost 7 bases, V lost 1 base, and 12 bases had no gene match. This CDR3 contains 16 residues. Germline V CDR1 and CDR2: LNHNV, YYDKDF (reference sequence).